The 18 T cell receptor beta chains below all came from one sample that was sequenced in a study of T-cell memory formation after mild COVID-19 listed by TCRdb under 2021. Libraries came from 5' RACE. Data came from an Illumina NovaSeq 6000. TCRdb's own reprocessing of the public reads used fastp at Q25 and MiXCR and kept productive beta chains. Identical CDR3 proteins give one entry, which carries the most common genes and DNA. Present in this sample are about 390,000 distinct CDR3 sequences, 15% to 20% of which were seen just once. The ten largest account for 20% to 25% of the sample. The sample comprised PBMCs or a T cell subset sorted from them (not recorded which). The receptor set was obtained from a man younger than 35 who had mild COVID-19 (a few samples of this study predate the infection). The sample titles of this study are shuffled in the database, so cell type and time point are left out; the donor was told from shared clones.

This clonotype appeared a few times. The chain links TRBV18 to TRBJ2-7, with TRBD2 identical over 12 bases. The CDR3 consists of 14 residues. J was trimmed by 6 bases and V by 5 bases; bases with no gene match: 5. Germline-derived CDR1 and CDR2 are KGHSH and LQKENI. The CDR3 coding sequence is TGTGCCAGCTCATTGGGACTAGCGGGCGTCGAGCAGTACTTC. This gives the protein CASSLGLAGVEQYF.

In its sample, this clonotype was seen a few times. The gene calls are TRBV5-1 and TRBJ2-5, with 9 bases matching TRBD2. Germline trimming cut 4 bases from V and 2 bases from J; bases unmatched to any gene: 9. This CDR3 has 16 amino acids. Germline lookup yields CDR1 SGHRS and CDR2 YFSETQ. The CDR3 region has the DNA TGCGCCAGCAGCCTGGACCCTAGCGGGGCTCAAGAGACCCAGTACTTC. Translating gives CASSLDPSGAQETQYF.

This clonotype has only a few counts. This sequence joins TRBV6-5 and TRBJ1-6, with TRBD1 as a possible D gene (5 bases). Germline lookup yields CDR1 MNHEY and CDR2 SVGAGI. The CDR3 has 14 residues. Trimming cost V 7 bases and J 4 bases, with 11 bases left between them. CDR3 DNA: TGTGCCAGCACCCCGGACACTTATAATTCACCCCTCCACTTT. Its protein product is CASTPDTYNSPLHF.

The CDR3 region has the DNA TGTGCCAGCAGCTCGCAGGGTAGGCCCTACAATGAGCAGTTCTTC. Translated, it gives CASSSQGRPYNEQFF. The rearrangement links TRBV13 to TRBJ2-1, with D possibly TRBD1 on 5 matching bases. The V and J ends lost 4 bases and 2 bases respectively, with 12 bases between them. This CDR3 has 15 residues. CDR1 and CDR2 from the germline V gene are PRHDT and FYEKMQ (reference sequence).

This clonotype was found a few times. The V and J genes are TRBV10-3 and TRBJ1-1; D is uncertain. V lost 9 bases, J lost 6 bases, and 14 bases lay in between. The V gene's germline CDR1 is ENHRY and CDR2 SYGVKD. The CDR3 length is 12 residues. Written as DNA, the CDR3 is TGTGCCATTCAAGGGTATCGTGCTGAAGCTTTCTTT. Protein product: CAIQGYRAEAFF.

V gene TRBV20-1 combines with J gene TRBJ1-6; 7 nucleotides match TRBD1. Germline V CDR1 and CDR2: DFQATT, SNEGSKA (reference sequence). The CDR3 is 15 residues long. V shed 6 bases and J 8 bases; nucleotides not matched to a gene: 13. CDR3 amino acids: CSAQGGRALYSPLHF. The DNA for the CDR3 is TGCAGTGCCCAGGGGGGCAGGGCCCTTTATTCACCCCTCCACTTT.

The chain links TRBV25-1 to TRBJ1-5, with D perhaps matching TRBD1 (5 bases). Trimming shortened V by 6 bases and J by 0 bases, and 9 bases separated the two germline ends. Germline V gene sequence: CDR1 MGHDK, CDR2 SYGVNS. The CDR3 has 14 amino acids. The chain's CDR3 is CASSVTGSNQPQHF. The CDR3 DNA is TGTGCCAGCAGCGTCACAGGTAGCAATCAGCCCCAGCATTTT. The whole variable domain, filled in from reference TRBV25-1 and TRBJ1-5, reads EADIYQTPRYLVIGTGKKITLECSQTMGHDKMYWYQQDPGMELHLIHYSYGVNSTEKGDLSSESTVSRIRTEHFPLTLESARPSHTSQYLCASSVTGSNQPQHFGDGTRLSIL.

The chain recombines TRBV7-9 with TRBJ2-7; 9 positions match TRBD1. Germline lookup yields CDR1 SEHNR and CDR2 FQNEAQ (reference sequence). The CDR3 has 15 amino acids. The V gene end was trimmed by 5 bases and the J gene end by 3 bases; junction bases not matched to a gene: 8. In nucleotides, the CDR3 is TGTGCCAGCAGCCTGACCTTGGGACAGGGCTACGAGCAGTACTTC. Translated, it gives CASSLTLGQGYEQYF.

In this sample, this clonotype turned up a few times. V and J are TRBV7-2 and TRBJ2-3; 8 bases are shared with TRBD2. The V segment lost 3 bases and the J segment 2 bases; nucleotides outside the gene matches: 7. Germline loops: CDR1 SGHTA, CDR2 FQGNSA. The CDR3 runs 16 residues. The CDR3 nucleotides read TGTGCCAGCAGCTTTCTTGCGGGGGGACTCACAGATACGCAGTATTTT. Protein product: CASSFLAGGLTDTQYF.

This clonotype has at least ten counts. This rearrangement joins TRBV7-6 to TRBJ2-7; tentatively, D is TRBD2 (6 bases). V lost 5 bases, J lost 2 bases, and 19 bases lay in between. This CDR3 contains 16 residues. Germline V gives CDR1 SGHVS, CDR2 FNYEAQ. CDR3: CASSPNAGGPAYEQYF. CDR3 sequence (DNA): TGTGCCAGCAGCCCAAACGCCGGGGGACCGGCCTACGAGCAGTACTTC.

This sequence joins TRBV12-3 or TRBV12-4 and TRBJ1-5, with D maybe TRBD1 (5 bases). This CDR3 contains 16 residues. Trimming pared 6 bases from V and 5 bases from J, leaving 20 bases between. CDR3 loop: CASSAEWGREYQPQHF. The CDR3 DNA follows: TGTGCCAGCAGCGCCGAGTGGGGCAGGGAGTATCAGCCCCAGCATTTT.

The chain combines TRBV5-6 with TRBJ2-7; perhaps TRBD1 as D (6 bases). V dropped 4 bases and J dropped 7 bases, with 15 bases sitting between them. The CDR3 totals 13 residues. Per the germline V gene, CDR1 is SGHDT and CDR2 is YYEEEE. The CDR3 loop reads CASSVLTGSEQYF. CDR3 in DNA: TGTGCCAGCAGCGTATTAACAGGGAGTGAGCAGTACTTC.

This chain links TRBV7-2 with TRBJ2-1, with 8 bases identical to TRBD1. This CDR3 contains 14 residues. V shed 5 bases and J 6 bases; nucleotides not matched to a gene: 6. CDR1 is SGHTA, CDR2 FQGNSA, per germline. This CDR3 reads CASSRGQEANEQFF. Written as DNA, the CDR3 is TGTGCCAGCAGCCGGGGACAGGAGGCCAATGAGCAGTTCTTC.

CDR3 in amino acids: CASSRRGGSTGELFF. In DNA form, the CDR3 reads TGTGCCAGCAGCCGACGAGGGGGCTCTACCGGGGAGCTGTTTTTT. The chain has TRBV7-9 and TRBJ2-2; 7 bases fit TRBD1. Germline trimming cut 5 bases from V and 5 bases from J; bases unmatched to any gene: 8. In germline, CDR1 is SEHNR, CDR2 FQNEAQ (reference sequence). The CDR3 is 15 residues long.

This clonotype was detected a few times. The chain links TRBV29-1 to TRBJ2-1; the D gene is possibly TRBD2 (7 bases). This CDR3 has 15 residues. Trimming took 4 bases from V and 0 from J, leaving 13 bases between them. The germline V gene has CDR1 SQVTM and CDR2 ANQGSEA. CDR3 coding DNA: TGCAGCGTTGGGGGGGGCCCCGACTCCTACAATGAGCAGTTCTTC. This translates into CSVGGGPDSYNEQFF.

This clonotype turned up a few times. The chain links TRBV4-1 to TRBJ1-2, with 9 nucleotides matching TRBD1. CDR3 length equals 15 residues. Germline V gene data show CDR1 as MGHRA and CDR2 as YSYEKL. V shed 1 base, J shed 5 bases, and the junction held 5 bases outside the gene matches. CDR3: CASSQGQGEVYGYTF. In DNA form, the CDR3 reads TGCGCCAGCAGCCAAGGACAGGGGGAAGTATATGGCTACACCTTC.

The V gene is TRBV6-2 or TRBV6-3, the J gene TRBJ1-5, with 8 bases fitting TRBD1. This CDR3 contains 16 residues. Losses at the gene ends were 6 bases for V and 4 bases for J; bases not matched to a gene: 11. Germline CDR1 and CDR2: MNHEY and SVGEGT. CDR3 in DNA: TGTGCCAGCAGGGAAATGGGGACAGGAGCTAATCAGCCCCAGCATTTT. Encoded protein: CASREMGTGANQPQHF.

This clonotype was recorded a few times. The gene calls are TRBV10-2 and TRBJ1-2, with D possibly being TRBD1 (5 bases). Germline CDR1 and CDR2: WSHSY and SAAADI. V lost 8 bases, J lost 3 bases, and 13 bases lay in between. This CDR3 comprises 13 residues. In DNA, the CDR3 is TGCGCCAGCGGGGGGGACGGCGACTATGGCTACACCTTC. Protein sequence: CASGGDGDYGYTF.